This TCR beta chain was recovered during a study of beta chain features in type 1 diabetes (dated by TCRdb to the late 2010s). Study-level background: Mean age, gender distribution, total cell number and subset yield were not different between patients and healthy donors. Across all samples, about 110 million sorted cells were examined, and cell number per subset correlated strongly with RNA yield. In the study, recently diagnosed type 1 diabetes patients and matched healthy donors were compared on the TCRB repertoires of their sorted circulating CD4+ T cell subsets. Whereas all 30 or so donors provided naive and central memory subsets, regulatory and stem cell-like memory subsets were isolated from just 8 patients and roughly eight healthy donors.

From cysteine to phenylalanine, the CDR3 is 14 amino acids long. The DNA shown is the 42-base CDR3, in frame from base 1. CDR1 is given as MDHEN and CDR2 as SYDVKM, both from the germline V gene. V lost 5 bases and J lost 6 bases; the stretch between them is 17 bases long. As concerns this clone: Its specific antigen is unknown. Base qualities are not recorded, but no much larger clone differs from it by a single base.

The entire amount of isolated RNA was reverse transcribed using the High Capacity cDNA Reverse Transcription Kit, so the sequenced TCRB transcripts were expressed ones. Naive, central memory and regulatory T cell samples underwent deep immunoSEQ sequencing, averaging about 3.57 million total reads per sample. Sorted cells were lysed in RLT buffer, and RNA was extracted using DNase-treated RNeasy Micro or Mini kits according to cell number. To prevent cross-contamination, every cell subset was processed on its own, while patient and healthy donor samples were processed together. Using the immunoSEQ multiplex PCR, TCRB sequences were amplified from cDNA into 87-bp fragments spanning the CDR3 region. The amplicons were sequenced using the Illumina HiSeq platform. As for the original processing: Synthetic template baselines were used to correct PCR bias computationally, reads within Hamming distance 2 were collapsed, and singletons that could not be merged were discarded. Reads were aligned against IMGT so that V, D and J genes, CDR3 length and insertions or deletions at six rearrangement sites could be assigned. Within each subset, clonotype counts were normalized to sorted cell number, after which true diversity and Gini coefficients were computed with the tcR R package. The overlap coefficient, calculated on TCRB nucleotide sequences, was used to quantify repertoire sharing. As a proxy for the pre-selection repertoire, out-of-frame TCRB sequences from naive cells were analyzed. Entries here come from immuneACCESS through TCRdb and include only in-frame sequences with V and J called. Some clones fail to appear in such tables; in the studies checked, an unresolved V gene covers under half of the shortfall, and the cause of the remainder is unknown. V and J calls and clone size are as listed in that table; D and trimming were resolved from the DNA. Recorded for this sample are hundreds of thousands of clones; around 15% of them occurred a single time. About 0.093% of the sample is held by the ten biggest clonotypes.

General study outcomes and caveats: Only small numbers of individuals were included in the HLA sub-analyses, which left unresolved whether HLA type had any influence on TCRB rearrangement. Naive, central memory and regulatory TCRB repertoires appeared more similar among patients than among healthy donors. Shorter templates might be favored by PCR, yet because patient and control samples were amplified and corrected together, any such skew would affect both groups equally. At VDJ recombination sites, type 1 diabetes patients had fewer insertions and more deleted nucleotides, which implies abnormalities in thymic rearrangement. Type 1 diabetes patients showed a moderate but significant shortening of TCRB CDR3 length in all four CD4+ subsets. Sequencing cDNA rather than genomic DNA could over-represent highly expressing activated cells, although activation and CD3 levels did not differ between groups.

Each donor gave one peripheral blood draw, averaging roughly 120 mL, which was collected into heparinised tubes. Naive, central memory, regulatory and stem cell-like memory CD4+ T cells were sorted on a BD FACSAria II using a panel including CD45RO, CCR7, CD25, CD127, CD95 and CD27. Every sorted population had a purity above 98%. PBMCs were isolated immediately by Lymphoprep density gradient centrifugation and stained directly without culture. So that batch effects would be minimized, each experiment stained and sorted samples in pairs, pairing one healthy donor with one patient. Sequencing used naive CD4+ T cells from blood. According to the study, the label for this sample's cell subset or site signals: true naive CD4+ T cells. The chain links TRBV28 with TRBJ2-7, and perhaps TRBD1 as D gene, on 6 matching bases. This clonotype was sampled from a man younger than 30 in good health. The encoded CDR3 is CASSTPGALPEQYF. The nucleotide sequence is given as TGTGCCAGCAGTACCCCAGGGGCGCTCCCCGAGCAGTACTTC.